Listed here is a single TCR beta chain. Its antigen remains unidentified. The CDR3 is 14 residues long. V was trimmed by 5 bases and J by 0 bases, leaving 13 bases between them. The germline CDR1 and CDR2 sequences are SQVTM and ANQGSEA. This record comes from a study of cytomegalovirus exposure and HLA in healthy donors. Points from the study as a whole: Exclusion as indistinguishable affected some V segments, including TRBV6-2 and TRBV6-3. The dataset shows that most TCR sequences were rare, while some public TCRs occurred in many donors. Later on, a genetic analysis was performed. It linked a missense variant in DCLRE1C with V- and J-gene trimming of TCR beta.

The PCR was carried out with 60 Vbeta primers and 13 Jbeta primers. Here immunoSEQ multiplex PCR was the method, and the copy in TCRdb shows in-frame clones only, minus some. The top ten clones hold more than 0.9% of a sample with about 160,000 clones, around 86% of them seen once. The sequencing sample was made of PBMCs. This sequence originates from a girl aged 2 to 9 in good health and CMV-seropositive. The gene calls are TRBV29-1 and TRBJ1-1, with D perhaps TRBD1 (5 bases). CDR3 sequence: CSVMVGHMNTEAFF. CDR3 nucleotides: TGCAGCGTTATGGTCGGACACATGAACACTGAAGCTTTCTTT.